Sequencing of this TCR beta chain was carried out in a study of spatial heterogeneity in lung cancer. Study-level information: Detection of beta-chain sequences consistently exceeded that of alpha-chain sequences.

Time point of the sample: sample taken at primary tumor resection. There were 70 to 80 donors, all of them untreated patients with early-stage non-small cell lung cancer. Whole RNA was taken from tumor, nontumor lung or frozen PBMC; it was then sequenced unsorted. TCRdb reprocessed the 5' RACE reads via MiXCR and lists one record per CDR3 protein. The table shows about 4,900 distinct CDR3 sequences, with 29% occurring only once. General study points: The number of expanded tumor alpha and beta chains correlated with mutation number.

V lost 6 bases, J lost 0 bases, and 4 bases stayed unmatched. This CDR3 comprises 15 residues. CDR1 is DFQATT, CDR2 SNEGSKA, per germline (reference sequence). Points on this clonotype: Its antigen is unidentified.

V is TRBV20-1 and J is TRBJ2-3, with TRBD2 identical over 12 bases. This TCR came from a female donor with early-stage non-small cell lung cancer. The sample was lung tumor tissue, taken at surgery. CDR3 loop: CSATGTSGSTDTQYF. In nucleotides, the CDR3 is TGCAGTGCAACAGGGACTAGCGGGAGCACAGATACGCAGTATTTT.